This TCR beta chain was identified during a study of human versus mouse CDR3 diversity and MHC coevolution. As for the study in general: immunoSEQ was reported to reach one in 200,000 T cells sensitivity.

This table comes from immunoSEQ multiplex PCR, and its TCRdb copy is limited to in-frame clones, with some not included. The table has about 80,000 clones, 85% to 95% seen once. Whole-study results and caveats: On average, humans showed more CDR3 deletions and insertions than mice. Roughly 1.5 million TCR beta clonotypes were estimated for humans, the largest repertoire. The lowest clonal inequality scores came from most of the three human donors.

To note about this clone: As yet, its antigen is unknown.

The clonotype comes from a person aged 25-75 years in good health. The sequenced sample consisted of naive CD4+ T cells from blood. Subset here: CD45RO-negative CD62L-positive naive CD4 T cells.

CDR3 in DNA: TGTGCCAGCAGCTTAGATCCAGGAGAGACCCAGTACTTC. This gives the protein CASSLDPGETQYF. V and J are TRBV7-9 and TRBJ2-5; D is ambiguous. CDR1 is SEHNR, CDR2 FQNEAQ, per germline (reference sequence). Trimming left V 1 base short and J 4 bases short, with 7 bases between. The CDR3 has 13 amino acids.